The rows below give T cell receptor beta chains drawn from one sample of a study of identical twins. TCRdb reprocessed the 5' RACE reads with MiXCR, giving one entry per CDR3 protein. The sample includes some 710,000 distinct CDR3 sequences, around 6% of them seen just once. Sequences were obtained from naive T cells sorted from blood. The receptor source for this set is a man aged 18 to 30 in good health. Both conserved end residues are part of each CDR3. A D gene is named only where the DNA matches it firmly. Clone size, where shown, is once, few, many, or a class for clones that have expanded.

abundance: many
v_gene: TRBV4-3
j_gene: TRBJ2-1
d_gene: NA
CDR3nt: TGCGCCAGCAGCCAGGAGGCCGCCTCCTACAATGAGCAGTTCTTC
CDR3aa: CASSQEAASYNEQFF

abundance: few
v_gene: TRBV6-1
j_gene: TRBJ1-2
d_gene: NA
CDR3nt: TGTGCCAGCAGTCAAGTGGAGAAGGACTATGGCTACACCTTC
CDR3aa: CASSQVEKDYGYTF

abundance: many
v_gene: TRBV6-5
j_gene: TRBJ2-1
d_gene: TRBD2
CDR3nt: TGTGCCAGCAGTTCTGGGACTAGCGGGGCATGGAGCTCCTACAATGAGCAGTTCTTC
CDR3aa: CASSSGTSGAWSSYNEQFF

abundance: many
v_gene: TRBV5-5
j_gene: TRBJ2-1
d_gene: NA
CDR3nt: TGTGCCAGCAGACCGCGTAATATGGGCGATGAGCAGTTCTTC
CDR3aa: CASRPRNMGDEQFF

abundance: NA
v_gene: TRBV7-7
j_gene: TRBJ2-3
d_gene: TRBD2
CDR3nt: TGTGCCAGCAGCGTACGGGAGGGCCCGATAGATACGCAGTATTTT
CDR3aa: CASSVREGPIDTQYF

abundance: NA
v_gene: TRBV5-1
j_gene: TRBJ2-2
d_gene: TRBD1
CDR3nt: TGCGCCAGCAGCAACCCCCGGGACAGGGGACAGAACACCGGGGAGCTGTTTTTT
CDR3aa: CASSNPRDRGQNTGELFF

abundance: NA
v_gene: TRBV12-3/TRBV12-4
j_gene: TRBJ2-7
d_gene: TRBD1
CDR3nt: TGTGCCAGCAGTTTCCGGACAGGGGCCTCCTACGAGCAGTACTTC
CDR3aa: CASSFRTGASYEQYF

abundance: many
v_gene: TRBV28
j_gene: TRBJ2-1
d_gene: NA
CDR3nt: TGTGCCAGCAAGACGGACCCAATGGGGAATGAGCAGTTCTTC
CDR3aa: CASKTDPMGNEQFF

abundance: many
v_gene: TRBV7-8
j_gene: TRBJ2-3
d_gene: NA
CDR3nt: TGTGCCAGCAGCTTAGGGACGCGGACAGATACGCAGTATTTT
CDR3aa: CASSLGTRTDTQYF

abundance: few
v_gene: TRBV18
j_gene: TRBJ2-3
d_gene: TRBD2
CDR3nt: TGTGCCAGCTCACCCCTTCTAGCGGGACAGTATTTT
CDR3aa: CASSPLLAGQYF

abundance: NA
v_gene: TRBV5-1
j_gene: TRBJ1-5
d_gene: NA
CDR3nt: TGCGCCAGAGGAATAATCGAATTACAGGTGAATCAGCCCCAGCATTTT
CDR3aa: CARGIIELQVNQPQHF

abundance: few
v_gene: TRBV11-1
j_gene: TRBJ2-6
d_gene: TRBD2
CDR3nt: TGTGCCAGCAGCTTATTCGGGACTAGCGGGAGGGTGACTGGGGCCAACGTCCTGACTTTC
CDR3aa: CASSLFGTSGRVTGANVLTF

abundance: NA
v_gene: TRBV11-2
j_gene: TRBJ2-5
d_gene: NA
CDR3nt: TGTGCCAGCAGCTTAGCCCCCCGGGACCAAAAAGAGACCCAGTACTTC
CDR3aa: CASSLAPRDQKETQYF

abundance: NA
v_gene: TRBV7-8
j_gene: TRBJ1-2
d_gene: NA
CDR3nt: TGTGCCAGCAGCCAGGAGGCGCGGGCGGAGAATGGCTACACCTTC
CDR3aa: CASSQEARAENGYTF

abundance: many
v_gene: TRBV27
j_gene: TRBJ2-1
d_gene: NA
CDR3nt: TGTGCCAGCAGTTTTGCCGGTTCCTACAATGAGCAGTTCTTC
CDR3aa: CASSFAGSYNEQFF

abundance: NA
v_gene: TRBV30
j_gene: TRBJ2-7
d_gene: NA
CDR3nt: TGTGCCTGGAGTGTAAATAAGGAGAGGTACGACGAGCAGTACTTC
CDR3aa: CAWSVNKERYDEQYF

abundance: many
v_gene: TRBV7-3
j_gene: TRBJ2-1
d_gene: NA
CDR3nt: TGTGCCAGCAGTTATACCCCAGACAATGAGCAGTTCTTC
CDR3aa: CASSYTPDNEQFF

abundance: few
v_gene: TRBV5-6
j_gene: TRBJ2-4
d_gene: TRBD2
CDR3nt: TGTGCCAGCAGCACTAGCGGTTTAAAGAAAAACATTCAGTACTTC
CDR3aa: CASSTSGLKKNIQYF

abundance: few
v_gene: TRBV15
j_gene: TRBJ2-3
d_gene: NA
CDR3nt: TGTGCCACCAGCAGAGAGGTGGACACAGATACGCAGTATTTT
CDR3aa: CATSREVDTDTQYF

abundance: few
v_gene: TRBV12-3/TRBV12-4
j_gene: TRBJ2-3
d_gene: NA
CDR3nt: TGTGCCAGCAGTTTACACAGAGATACGCAGTATTTT
CDR3aa: CASSLHRDTQYF